This record concerns one T cell receptor beta chain sequence. Its antigen is currently unknown. These data belong to a study of cytomegalovirus exposure and HLA in healthy donors. There are 14 residues in the CDR3. The germline gives CDR1 MNHNS, CDR2 SASEGT. V was pared by 1 base and J by 4 bases, with 8 bases between. Amplification used 60 Vbeta primers and 13 Jbeta primers. In the authors' methods: In a later analysis, of 80 million or so unique beta chains, 9 million to 11 million appeared in at least two donors. Assay used: immunoSEQ multiplex PCR; TCRdb lists only in-frame clones, some missing. Clone size and the V and J calls come from that table; the DNA yielded D and trimming. The repertoire holds 74,000 or so clones, with about 80% as singletons. Whole-study results and caveats: Earlier findings revealed that most TCR beta V segments proved productive either about 87% or about 30% of the time. In terms of immune exposure information, only CMV serostatus was available.

The chain carries TRBV6-1 and TRBJ1-5, with D tentatively TRBD1 (5 bases). This receptor was identified in a man aged 50 to 60 in good health and CMV-seropositive. The sample consisted of PBMCs. CDR3 amino acids: CASSEGQFNQPQHF. CDR3 in DNA: TGTGCCAGCAGTGAAGGACAGTTTAATCAGCCCCAGCATTTT.